These 17 T cell receptor beta chains came from one sample sequenced in a study of cytomegalovirus exposure and HLA in healthy donors. With 60 Vbeta and 13 Jbeta primers, the PCR was carried out. Libraries were prepared by immunoSEQ multiplex PCR; TCRdb keeps only in-frame clonotypes and omits some of them. The sample includes 100,000 to 150,000 clones, less than 85% of them seen just once. Sequencing was carried out using PBMCs. The receptors were gathered from a female donor in good health and CMV-seronegative.

The chain is built from TRBV27 and TRBJ1-1; no definite D call. This CDR3 has 13 residues. Germline CDR1 and CDR2: MNHEY and SMNVEV (reference sequence). V gave up 6 bases and J gave up 1 base, with 9 bases separating them. The CDR3 sequence is CASSPRRNTEAFF. In DNA, the CDR3 is TGTGCCAGCAGCCCCCGGAGGAACACTGAAGCTTTCTTT.

The chain is built from TRBV28 and TRBJ2-1; 8 nucleotides align to TRBD2. Germline CDR1 reads MDHEN; CDR2 reads SYDVKM. The J segment lost 2 bases and the V segment lost 3 bases, leaving 3 bases of the junction unmatched. CDR3 size: 15 residues. The CDR3 sequence is CASSFGGLAYNEQFF. In DNA, the CDR3 is TGTGCCAGCAGTTTCGGGGGACTAGCCTACAATGAGCAGTTCTTC.

J is TRBJ2-2 and V is TRBV6-5, with D perhaps TRBD2 (6 bases). The V and J ends lost 2 bases and 5 bases respectively, with 12 bases between them. The CDR3 length is 15 residues. Germline values: CDR1 MNHEY, CDR2 SVGAGI. The CDR3 loop is CASSYGTGETGELFF. The CDR3 DNA is TGTGCCAGCAGTTACGGGACGGGGGAAACCGGGGAGCTGTTTTTT.

The rearrangement joins TRBV5-4 to TRBJ1-6; a weak D match, TRBD1 (6 bases). The V and J ends lost 2 bases and 13 bases respectively, with 19 bases between them. CDR1 SGHNT and CDR2 YYREEE come from the germline V gene (reference sequence). This CDR3 spans 15 amino acids. DNA for the CDR3: TGTGCCAGCAGCTTTGCCCACAGGCCCCAGGGGCCCCTCCACTTT. Amino acids: CASSFAHRPQGPLHF.

The chain is built from TRBV14 and TRBJ2-6, with TRBD1 identical over 9 bases. CDR1 and CDR2 from the germline V gene are SGHDN and FVKESK. This CDR3 contains 15 residues. V was clipped by 4 bases and J by 5 bases; unmatched bases: 3. The CDR3 sequence: CASSLGQGRANVLTF. CDR3 sequence (DNA): TGTGCCAGCAGCCTAGGACAGGGGCGGGCCAACGTCCTGACTTTC.

This clone was seen only a few times. The CDR3 nucleotides read TGCGCCAGCAGGGCTAGCGGGAGCCCGCTTGCGAGCAGGGAGACCCAGTACTTC. Translation: CASRASGSPLASRETQYF. The chain recombines TRBV5-1 with TRBJ2-5; 10 bases fit TRBD2. This CDR3 spans 18 amino acids. Germline loops: CDR1 SGHRS, CDR2 YFSETQ. J lost 5 bases, V lost 5 bases, and 18 bases had no gene match. The entire variable domain, with the rest obtained from reference TRBV5-1 and TRBJ2-5, is as follows: KAGVTQTPRYLIKTRGQQVTLSCSPISGHRSVSWYQQTPGQGLQFLFEYFSETQRNKGNFPGRFSGRQFSNSRSEMNVSTLELGDSALYLCASRASGSPLASRETQYFGPGTRLLVL.

The chain uses TRBV7-3 and TRBJ2-3; a weak D match, TRBD2 (6 bases). CDR1 and CDR2 (germline): SGHTA, FQGTGA. V lost 1 base and J 6 bases, leaving 17 bases between the germline ends. CDR3 length: 16 residues. The CDR3 sequence is CASSLRGGTLLDTQYF. Here the CDR3 DNA reads TGTGCCAGCAGCTTAAGGGGCGGGACCCTCTTGGATACGCAGTATTTT.

This clone was found once. The J gene is TRBJ2-5, the V gene TRBV28; a weak D match, TRBD2 (5 bases). Germline V gives CDR1 MDHEN, CDR2 SYDVKM. The CDR3 sequence is 13 residues long. V lost 5 bases to trimming and J lost 5 bases, with 12 bases between them. This CDR3 reads CASSLPRGETQYF. As DNA, the CDR3 is TGTGCCAGCAGTCTCCCCCGAGGGGAGACCCAGTACTTC. The full variable domain, with the rest looked up from reference TRBV28 and TRBJ2-5, is DVKVTQSSRYLVKRTGEKVFLECVQDMDHENMFWYRQDPGLGLRLIYFSYDVKMKEKGDIPEGYSVSREKKERFSLILESASTNQTSMYLCASSLPRGETQYFGPGTRLLVL.

The gene calls are TRBV19 and TRBJ1-3; D gene unclear. With 3 bases removed from V and 0 bases from J, the gap between germline ends came to 9 bases. Germline V gene data show CDR1 as LNHDA and CDR2 as SQIVND (reference sequence). The CDR3 is made up of 15 amino acids. Here the CDR3 reads CASSIGAASGNTIYF. The CDR3 DNA reads as TGTGCCAGTAGTATTGGAGCCGCCTCTGGAAACACCATATATTTT.

The rearrangement joins TRBV9 to TRBJ2-1; TRBD2 aligns across 9 bases. The CDR3 runs 13 residues. V dropped 6 bases and J dropped 5; count of bases not matched to a gene: 3. Per the germline V gene, CDR1 is SGDLS and CDR2 is YYNGEE. The DNA of the CDR3 is TGTGCCAGCACTCGCGGGAGGGACAATGAGCAGTTCTTC. This encodes CASTRGRDNEQFF.

The CDR3 nucleotides read TGCAGCGTTGACGGGACAGGGGGAATCTACGAGCAGTACTTC. It encodes CSVDGTGGIYEQYF. V gene TRBV29-1 combines with J gene TRBJ2-7; TRBD1 matches 11 bases. Germline CDR1 and CDR2: SQVTM and ANQGSEA. This CDR3 is built from 14 residues. V shed 3 bases and J 3 bases; nucleotides not matched to a gene: 4.

The chain employs TRBV7-9 and TRBJ2-7; 7 bases fit TRBD1. The V segment lost 5 bases and the J segment 4 bases; nucleotides outside the gene matches: 11. This CDR3 has 15 amino acids. The germline CDR1 and CDR2 sequences are SEHNR and FQNEAQ (reference sequence). Here the CDR3 reads CASSKNRGEVYEQYF. In DNA form, the CDR3 reads TGTGCCAGCAGCAAAAACAGGGGAGAGGTATACGAGCAGTACTTC.

The genes are TRBV30 and TRBJ1-5; the match to TRBD1 covers 7 bases. Germline CDR1 and CDR2: GTSNPN and SVGIG (reference sequence). This CDR3 region has 17 residues. Germline trimming cut 5 bases from V and 0 bases from J; bases unmatched to any gene: 13. CDR3 amino acids: CAWDPGQAPFSNQPQHF. The DNA of the CDR3 is TGTGCCTGGGATCCTGGACAGGCCCCTTTTAGCAATCAGCCCCAGCATTTT.

The chain recombines TRBV28 with TRBJ2-1; perhaps TRBD2 as D (5 bases). CDR1 MDHEN and CDR2 SYDVKM come from the germline V gene. The CDR3 totals 17 residues. Trimming shortened V by 10 bases and J by 0 bases, and 22 bases separated the two germline ends. CDR3 sequence: CATTRGLNPHSYNEQFF. The CDR3 region has the DNA TGTGCCACCACCCGGGGTTTAAACCCCCACTCCTACAATGAGCAGTTCTTC. Variable domain in full (rest from reference TRBV28 and TRBJ2-1): DVKVTQSSRYLVKRTGEKVFLECVQDMDHENMFWYRQDPGLGLRLIYFSYDVKMKEKGDIPEGYSVSREKKERFSLILESASTNQTSMYLCATTRGLNPHSYNEQFFGPGTRLTVL.

The chain joins TRBV10-1 to TRBJ2-3; the D gene is possibly TRBD2 (5 bases). V was pared by 5 bases and J by 2 bases, with 8 bases between. The CDR3 has 13 amino acids. In germline, CDR1 is WNHNN, CDR2 SYGVQD (reference sequence). The CDR3 region has the DNA TGCGCCAGCAGTATAGCGTACACAGATACGCAGTATTTT. Protein product: CASSIAYTDTQYF.

V usage is TRBV28 and J usage is TRBJ2-1, with D unresolved. V lost 2 bases to trimming and J lost 7 bases, with 6 bases between them. From germline, CDR1 is MDHEN and CDR2 SYDVKM. The CDR3 extends over 12 amino acids. The CDR3 protein is CASSLTVNEQFF. DNA of the CDR3: TGTGCCAGCAGTTTAACGGTTAATGAGCAGTTCTTC.

A remark on this clone: The junction does not match germline at one end; this may be a read error. The V gene is TRBV9, the J gene TRBJ2-3; maybe TRBD1 (5 bases). The CDR3 is 15 residues long. CDR1 is SGDLS and CDR2 is YYNGEE in the germline V gene. CDR3 nucleotide sequence: TGTGCCAGCAGCCCGGACCTCTTTAACACAGGTACGCAGTATTTT. Protein sequence: CASSPDLFNTGTQYF.